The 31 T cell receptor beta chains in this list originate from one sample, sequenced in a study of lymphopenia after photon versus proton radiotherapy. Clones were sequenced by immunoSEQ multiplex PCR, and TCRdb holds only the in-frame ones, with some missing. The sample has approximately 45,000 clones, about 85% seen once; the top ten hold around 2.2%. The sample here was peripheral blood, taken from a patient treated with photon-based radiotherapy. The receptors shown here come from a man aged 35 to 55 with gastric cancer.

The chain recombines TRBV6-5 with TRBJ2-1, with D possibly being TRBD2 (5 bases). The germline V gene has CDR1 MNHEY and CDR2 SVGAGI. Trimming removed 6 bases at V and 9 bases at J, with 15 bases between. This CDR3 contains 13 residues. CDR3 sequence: CASRTSLAGEQFF. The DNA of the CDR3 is TGTGCCAGCAGGACCTCGCTAGCCGGTGAGCAGTTCTTC.

CDR3 region: CASSVDVGYQETQYF. The CDR3 nucleotides read TGTGCCAGCAGCGTAGATGTGGGGTACCAAGAGACCCAGTACTTC. This chain links TRBV9 with TRBJ2-5; D unresolved. In germline, CDR1 is SGDLS, CDR2 YYNGEE. This CDR3 has 15 amino acids. Deletions cut 0 bases from V and 0 bases from J, with 9 bases between.

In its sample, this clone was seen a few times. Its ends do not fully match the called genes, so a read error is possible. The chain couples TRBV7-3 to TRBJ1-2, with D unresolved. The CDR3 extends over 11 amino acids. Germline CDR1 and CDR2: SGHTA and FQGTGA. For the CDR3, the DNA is TGTGCCAGCAGCCAGGAGCGCTCCTTCTCTTTC. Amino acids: CASSQERSFSF.

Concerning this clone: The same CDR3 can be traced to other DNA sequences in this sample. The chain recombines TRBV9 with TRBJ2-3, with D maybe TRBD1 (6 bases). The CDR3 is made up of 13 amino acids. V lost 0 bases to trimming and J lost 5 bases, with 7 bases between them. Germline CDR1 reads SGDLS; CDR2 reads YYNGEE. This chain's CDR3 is CASSVGGGDTQYF. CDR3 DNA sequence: TGTGCCAGCAGCGTAGGAGGGGGAGATACGCAGTATTTT.

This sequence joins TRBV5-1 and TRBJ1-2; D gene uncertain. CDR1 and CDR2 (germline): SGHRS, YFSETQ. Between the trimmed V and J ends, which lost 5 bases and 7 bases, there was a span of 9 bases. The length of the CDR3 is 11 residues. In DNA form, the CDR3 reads TGCGCCAGCAGGTCCAAAGGTGGCTACACCTTC. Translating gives CASRSKGGYTF.

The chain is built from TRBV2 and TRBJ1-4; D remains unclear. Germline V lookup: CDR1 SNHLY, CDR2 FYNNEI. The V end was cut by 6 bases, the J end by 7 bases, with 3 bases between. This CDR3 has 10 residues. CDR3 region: CASRGEKLFF. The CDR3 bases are TGTGCCAGCAGAGGTGAAAAACTGTTTTTT.

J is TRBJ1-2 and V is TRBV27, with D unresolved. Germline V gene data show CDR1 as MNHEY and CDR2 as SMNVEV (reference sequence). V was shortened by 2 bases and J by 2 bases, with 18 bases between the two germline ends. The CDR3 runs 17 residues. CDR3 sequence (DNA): TGTGCCAGCAGTTTAAGTTCGATCGGTAGGGCGAACTATGGCTACACCTTC. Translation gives CASSLSSIGRANYGYTF.

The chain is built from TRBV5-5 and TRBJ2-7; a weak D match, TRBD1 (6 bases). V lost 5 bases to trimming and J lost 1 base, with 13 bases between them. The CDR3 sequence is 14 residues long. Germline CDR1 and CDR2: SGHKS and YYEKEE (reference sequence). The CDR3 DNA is TGTGCCAGCAGTTCTCCAGGGGATTCCTACGAGCAGTACTTC. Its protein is CASSSPGDSYEQYF.

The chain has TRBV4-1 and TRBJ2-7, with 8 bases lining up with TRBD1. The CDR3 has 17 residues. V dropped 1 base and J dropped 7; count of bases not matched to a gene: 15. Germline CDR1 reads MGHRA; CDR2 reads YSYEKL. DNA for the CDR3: TGCGCCAGCAGCCAAGTTCCTCCCACAGGGGGGCCGATAGAGCAGTACTTC. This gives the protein CASSQVPPTGGPIEQYF.

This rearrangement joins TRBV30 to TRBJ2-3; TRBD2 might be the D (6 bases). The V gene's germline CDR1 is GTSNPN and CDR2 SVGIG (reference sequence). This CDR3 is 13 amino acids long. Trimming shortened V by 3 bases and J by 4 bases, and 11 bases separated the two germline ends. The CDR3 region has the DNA TGTGCCTGGAGGGCGGGGTCGGCAGATACGCAGTATTTT. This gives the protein CAWRAGSADTQYF.

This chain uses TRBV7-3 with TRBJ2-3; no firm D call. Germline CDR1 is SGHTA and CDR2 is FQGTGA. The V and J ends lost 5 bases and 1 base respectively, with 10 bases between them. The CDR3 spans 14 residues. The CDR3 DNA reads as TGTGCCAGCAGCCCCTCTGGGGGCACAGATACGCAGTATTTT. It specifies CASSPSGGTDTQYF.

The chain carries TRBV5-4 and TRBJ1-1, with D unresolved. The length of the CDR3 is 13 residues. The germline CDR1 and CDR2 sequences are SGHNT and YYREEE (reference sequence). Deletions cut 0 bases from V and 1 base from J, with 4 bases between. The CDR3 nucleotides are TGTGCCAGCAGCTTGGGGAAGAACACTGAAGCTTTCTTT. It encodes CASSLGKNTEAFF.

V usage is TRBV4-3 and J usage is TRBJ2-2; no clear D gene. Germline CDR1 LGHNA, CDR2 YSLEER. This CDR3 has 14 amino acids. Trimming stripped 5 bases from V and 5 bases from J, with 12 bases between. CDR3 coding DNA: TGCGCCAGCAGCGAAGGGTACAATACCGGGGAGCTGTTTTTT. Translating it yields CASSEGYNTGELFF.

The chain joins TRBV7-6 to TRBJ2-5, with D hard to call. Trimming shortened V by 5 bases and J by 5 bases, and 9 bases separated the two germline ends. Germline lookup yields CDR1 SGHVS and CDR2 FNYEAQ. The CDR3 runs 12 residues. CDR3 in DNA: TGTGCCAGCAGCCTACAAGGGGAGACCCAGTACTTC. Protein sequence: CASSLQGETQYF.

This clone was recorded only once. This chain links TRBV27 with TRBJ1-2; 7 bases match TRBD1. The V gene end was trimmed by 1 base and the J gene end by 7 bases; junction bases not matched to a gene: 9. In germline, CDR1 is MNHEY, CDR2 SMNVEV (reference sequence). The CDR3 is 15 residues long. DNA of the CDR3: TGTGCCAGCAGTTTATTGGGGACAGCCGCGGGTGGCTACACCTTC. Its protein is CASSLLGTAAGGYTF.

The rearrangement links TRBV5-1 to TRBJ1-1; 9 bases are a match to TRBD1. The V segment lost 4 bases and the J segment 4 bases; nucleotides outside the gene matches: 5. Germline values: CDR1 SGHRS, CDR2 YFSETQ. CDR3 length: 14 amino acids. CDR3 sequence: CASSPGQGGTEAFF. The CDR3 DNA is TGCGCCAGCAGCCCGGGACAGGGAGGCACTGAAGCTTTCTTT.

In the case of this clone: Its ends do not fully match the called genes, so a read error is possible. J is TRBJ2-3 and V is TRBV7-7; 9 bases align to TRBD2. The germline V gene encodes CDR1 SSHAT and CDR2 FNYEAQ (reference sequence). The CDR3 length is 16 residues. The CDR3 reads CASSRYSGGSTDTQYF. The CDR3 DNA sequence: TGTGCTAGCAGCCGTTATAGCGGGGGTAGCACAGATACGCAGTATTTT.

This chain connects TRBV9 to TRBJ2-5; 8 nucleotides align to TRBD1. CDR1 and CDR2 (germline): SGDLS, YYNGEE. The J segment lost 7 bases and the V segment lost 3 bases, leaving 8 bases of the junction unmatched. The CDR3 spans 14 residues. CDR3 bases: TGTGCCAGCAGCGCAGACAGGGGAAGGAGGACCCAGTACTTC. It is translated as CASSADRGRRTQYF.

CDR3 in amino acids: CASSLDTGRGETQYF. CDR3 nucleotide sequence: TGCGCCAGCAGCTTGGATACAGGGAGAGGAGAGACCCAGTACTTC. The chain links TRBV5-1 to TRBJ2-5; possibly TRBD1 for D (6 bases). Germline V CDR1 and CDR2: SGHRS, YFSETQ. The CDR3 loop spans 15 amino acids. V lost 0 bases to trimming and J lost 4 bases, with 13 bases between them.

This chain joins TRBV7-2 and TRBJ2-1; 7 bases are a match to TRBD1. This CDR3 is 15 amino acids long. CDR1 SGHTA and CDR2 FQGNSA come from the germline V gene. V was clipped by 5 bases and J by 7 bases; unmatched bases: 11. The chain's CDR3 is CASSPATGNGNEQFF. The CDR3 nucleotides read TGTGCCAGCAGCCCTGCGACAGGGAATGGGAATGAGCAGTTCTTC.

CDR3 in amino acids: CAISEGVKGETQYF. The CDR3 region has the DNA TGTGCCATCAGTGAGGGGGTGAAGGGGGAGACCCAGTACTTC. J is TRBJ2-5 and V is TRBV10-3, with D possibly TRBD1 on 5 matching bases. V was shortened by 2 bases and J by 5 bases, with 12 bases between the two germline ends. The CDR3 covers 14 residues. CDR1 is ENHRY, CDR2 SYGVKD, per germline.

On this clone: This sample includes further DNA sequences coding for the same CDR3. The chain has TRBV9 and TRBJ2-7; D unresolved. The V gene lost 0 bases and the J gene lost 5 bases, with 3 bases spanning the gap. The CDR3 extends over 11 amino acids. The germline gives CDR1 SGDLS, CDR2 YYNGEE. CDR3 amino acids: CASSVDDEQYF. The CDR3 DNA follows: TGTGCCAGCAGCGTAGACGACGAGCAGTACTTC.

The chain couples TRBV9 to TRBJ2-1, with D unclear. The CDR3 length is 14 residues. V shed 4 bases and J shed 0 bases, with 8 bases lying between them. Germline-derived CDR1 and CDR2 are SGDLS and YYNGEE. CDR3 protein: CASSSFTSYNEQFF. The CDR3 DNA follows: TGTGCCAGCAGCTCCTTCACCTCCTACAATGAGCAGTTCTTC.

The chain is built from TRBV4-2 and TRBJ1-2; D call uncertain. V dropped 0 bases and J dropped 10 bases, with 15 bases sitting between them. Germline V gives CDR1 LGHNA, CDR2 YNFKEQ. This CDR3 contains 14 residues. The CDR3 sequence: CASSQDLAGSYYTF. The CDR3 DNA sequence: TGTGCCAGCAGCCAAGATTTGGCAGGTTCCTACTACACCTTC.

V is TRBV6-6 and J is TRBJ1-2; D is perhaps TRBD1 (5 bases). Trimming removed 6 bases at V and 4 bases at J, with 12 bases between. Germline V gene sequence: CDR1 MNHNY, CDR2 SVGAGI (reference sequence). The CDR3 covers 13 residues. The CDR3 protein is CASSQDTVYGYTF. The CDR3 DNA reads TGTGCCAGCAGCCAGGACACGGTCTATGGCTACACCTTC.

The CDR3 DNA follows: TGCGCCAGCAGCCAAGAATTGGAGACAGGGGCCTACGAGCAGTACTTC. Translated: CASSQELETGAYEQYF. This sequence joins TRBV4-3 and TRBJ2-7; TRBD1 matches at 8 bases. With 0 bases clipped from V and 2 bases from J, the junction kept 6 bases outside the gene matches. This CDR3 region has 16 residues. Germline CDR1 reads LGHNA; CDR2 reads YSLEER.

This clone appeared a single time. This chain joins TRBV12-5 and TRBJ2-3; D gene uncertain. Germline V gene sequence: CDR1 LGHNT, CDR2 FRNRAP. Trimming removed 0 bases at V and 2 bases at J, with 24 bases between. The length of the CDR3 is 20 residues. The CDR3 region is CASGLVPSVPVARFTDTQYF. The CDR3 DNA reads TGTGCTAGTGGTTTGGTACCGTCCGTCCCCGTAGCCCGATTCACAGATACGCAGTATTTT.

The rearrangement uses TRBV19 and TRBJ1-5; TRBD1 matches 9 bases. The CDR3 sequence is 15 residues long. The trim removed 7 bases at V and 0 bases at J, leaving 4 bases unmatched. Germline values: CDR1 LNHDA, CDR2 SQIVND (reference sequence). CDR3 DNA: TGTGCCAGTACCGGGACAGGGAATAGCAATCAGCCCCAGCATTTT. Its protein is CASTGTGNSNQPQHF.

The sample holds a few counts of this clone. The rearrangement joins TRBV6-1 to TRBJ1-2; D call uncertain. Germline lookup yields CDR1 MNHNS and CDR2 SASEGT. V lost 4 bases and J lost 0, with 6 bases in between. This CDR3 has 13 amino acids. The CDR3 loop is CASSALANYGYTF. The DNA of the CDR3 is TGTGCCAGCAGTGCACTAGCTAACTATGGCTACACCTTC.

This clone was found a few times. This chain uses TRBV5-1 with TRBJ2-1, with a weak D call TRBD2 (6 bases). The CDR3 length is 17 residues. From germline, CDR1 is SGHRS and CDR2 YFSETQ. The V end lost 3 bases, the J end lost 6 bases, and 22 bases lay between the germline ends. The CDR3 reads CASSSDSDYRLRNEQFF. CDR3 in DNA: TGCGCCAGCAGCTCGGACTCGGACTATCGCCTTCGCAATGAGCAGTTCTTC. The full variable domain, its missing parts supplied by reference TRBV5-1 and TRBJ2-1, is KAGVTQTPRYLIKTRGQQVTLSCSPISGHRSVSWYQQTPGQGLQFLFEYFSETQRNKGNFPGRFSGRQFSNSRSEMNVSTLELGDSALYLCASSSDSDYRLRNEQFFGPGTRLTVL.

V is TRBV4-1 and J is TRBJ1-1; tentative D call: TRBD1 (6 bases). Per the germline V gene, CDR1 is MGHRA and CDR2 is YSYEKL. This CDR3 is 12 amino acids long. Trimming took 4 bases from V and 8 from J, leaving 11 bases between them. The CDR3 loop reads CASSPDSQEAFF. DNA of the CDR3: TGCGCCAGCAGCCCGGACAGTCAAGAAGCTTTCTTT.